The TCR beta chain described here comes from a study of cytomegalovirus exposure and HLA in healthy donors. Study-wide results and limits: Associated with cytomegalovirus, according to the listing, were 150 to 200 TCR beta chains. Many donors carried some public TCRs, although rarity characterized most TCR sequences.

Using immunoSEQ multiplex PCR, the repertoire was profiled, and TCRdb retains in-frame clones only, with some absent. The table shows some 80,000 clones, with around 96% occurring only once. CDR1 is WSHSY and CDR2 is SAAADI in the germline V gene. This CDR3 is 14 amino acids long. V was clipped by 2 bases and J by 6 bases, with 14 bases between them. On this clone: The antigen is not known.

The sample comprised PBMCs. V usage is TRBV10-2 and J usage is TRBJ2-7; D may be TRBD2 (7 bases). The TCR comes from a woman between 18 and 30 years old in good health and CMV-seronegative. The CDR3 region is CASSEGGGPREQYF. CDR3 DNA sequence: TGCGCCAGCAGTGAGGGCGGGGGCCCACGCGAGCAGTACTTC.